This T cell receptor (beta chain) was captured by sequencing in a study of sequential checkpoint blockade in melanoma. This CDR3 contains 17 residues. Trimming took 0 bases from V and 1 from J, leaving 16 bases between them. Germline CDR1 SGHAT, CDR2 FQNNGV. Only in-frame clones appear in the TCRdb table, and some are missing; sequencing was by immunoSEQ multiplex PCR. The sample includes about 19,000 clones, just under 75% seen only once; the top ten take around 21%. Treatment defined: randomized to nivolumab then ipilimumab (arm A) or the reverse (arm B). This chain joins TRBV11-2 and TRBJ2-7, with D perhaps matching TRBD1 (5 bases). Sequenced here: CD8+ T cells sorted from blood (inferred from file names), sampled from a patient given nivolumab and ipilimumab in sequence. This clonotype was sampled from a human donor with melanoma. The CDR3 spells CASSLDRAGARSYEQYF. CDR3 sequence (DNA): TGTGCCAGCAGCTTAGATCGAGCTGGGGCGCGGTCCTACGAGCAGTACTTC.